Below are 27 T cell receptor beta chains sequenced from a single sample in a study of lymphopenia after photon versus proton radiotherapy. Sequenced by immunoSEQ multiplex PCR; TCRdb stores in-frame clones only, minus some. The sample shows approximately 66,000 clones, around 87% of them seen only once. The source material was peripheral blood, sampled from a patient treated with photon-based radiotherapy. These receptors originate from a middle-aged man with gastric cancer.

V gene TRBV4-2 combines with J gene TRBJ2-7; TRBD1 might be the D (6 bases). Germline V lookup: CDR1 LGHNA, CDR2 YNFKEQ. The V end was cut by 1 base, the J end by 5 bases, with 9 bases between. The CDR3 is 13 residues long. CDR3 loop: CASSQVGAHEQYF. The CDR3 bases are TGTGCCAGCAGCCAAGTGGGGGCCCACGAGCAGTACTTC.

The chain carries TRBV5-1 and TRBJ2-1; 11 bases match TRBD2. The CDR3 is made up of 14 amino acids. Per the germline V gene, CDR1 is SGHRS and CDR2 is YFSETQ. The trim removed 5 bases at V and 5 bases at J, leaving 3 bases unmatched. The CDR3 DNA is TGCGCCAGCAGTGGGACTAGCGGCGACAATGAGCAGTTCTTC. Its translation: CASSGTSGDNEQFF.

This sequence joins TRBV19 and TRBJ1-5; TRBD1 might be the D (5 bases). Germline CDR1 and CDR2: LNHDA and SQIVND (reference sequence). CDR3 size: 11 residues. With 5 bases removed from V and 11 bases from J, the gap between germline ends came to 10 bases. The CDR3, as DNA: TGTGCCAGTAGTCAGGACAAAGCCCAGCATTTT. This sequence encodes CASSQDKAQHF.

The rearrangement uses TRBV6-1 and TRBJ2-7; 9 positions match TRBD2. Germline V gene data show CDR1 as MNHNS and CDR2 as SASEGT. The length of the CDR3 is 14 residues. V shed 7 bases and J 6 bases; nucleotides not matched to a gene: 10. As DNA, the CDR3 is TGTGCCAGCATCATTTTAGCGGGGGCGGGCGAGCAGTACTTC. Amino acid sequence: CASIILAGAGEQYF.

The V call is TRBV7-9, the J call TRBJ2-1, with D possibly matching TRBD1 (6 bases). The V end lost 2 bases, the J end lost 5 bases, and 7 bases lay between the germline ends. Germline V CDR1 and CDR2: SEHNR, FQNEAQ (reference sequence). This CDR3 has 13 amino acids. This CDR3 reads CASSLRTDNEQFF. CDR3 coding DNA: TGTGCCAGCAGCTTACGGACAGACAATGAGCAGTTCTTC. The whole variable domain, remainder taken from reference TRBV7-9 and TRBJ2-1, is DTGVSQNPRHKITKRGQNVTFRCDPISEHNRLYWYRQTLGQGPEFLTYFQNEAQLEKSRLLSDRFSAERPKGSFSTLEIQRTEQGDSAMYLCASSLRTDNEQFFGPGTRLTVL.

CDR3: CATSRSGRYYGYTF. CDR3 sequence (DNA): TGTGCCACCAGCAGATCGGGACGGTACTATGGCTACACCTTC. V and J are TRBV15 and TRBJ1-2; a possible D gene is TRBD1 (5 bases). With 2 bases removed from V and 3 bases from J, the gap between germline ends came to 10 bases. Germline CDR1 and CDR2: LNHNV and YYDKDF (reference sequence). The CDR3 runs to 14 residues.

The chain uses TRBV6-6 and TRBJ1-2; perhaps TRBD1 as D (6 bases). With 2 bases removed from V and 6 bases from J, the gap between germline ends came to 13 bases. CDR1 is MNHNY and CDR2 is SVGAGI in the germline V gene (reference sequence). This CDR3 comprises 14 residues. CDR3 residues: CASSYPQGGDGYTF. In DNA form, the CDR3 reads TGTGCCAGCAGTTACCCACAGGGTGGAGATGGCTACACCTTC.

V and J are TRBV7-2 and TRBJ1-2, with 7 positions matching TRBD1. CDR3 size: 16 residues. Looked up from germline, CDR1 is SGHTA and CDR2 is FQGNSA. V was pared by 0 bases and J by 3 bases, with 7 bases of the junction left unmatched. This chain's CDR3 is CASSLAGTVADYGYTF. The CDR3 region has the DNA TGTGCCAGCAGCTTAGCCGGGACAGTCGCAGACTATGGCTACACCTTC.

This rearrangement joins TRBV19 to TRBJ1-4; unclear D gene. This CDR3 has 15 residues. Looked up from germline, CDR1 is LNHDA and CDR2 is SQIVND (reference sequence). Trimming shortened V by 6 bases and J by 2 bases, and 13 bases separated the two germline ends. CDR3 coding DNA: TGTGCCAGTAGCAATACCGGGGATACTAATGAAAAACTGTTTTTT. Translation gives CASSNTGDTNEKLFF.

As for this clone: Other DNA sequences in this sample translate to the same CDR3. The rearrangement uses TRBV9 and TRBJ1-2; 10 bases fit TRBD1. CDR1 and CDR2 (germline): SGDLS, YYNGEE. V lost 0 bases to trimming and J lost 4 bases; unmatched junction nucleotides: 3. This CDR3 comprises 15 residues. For the CDR3, the DNA is TGTGCCAGCAGCGTAGAGGGACAGGGGCTCTATGGCTACACCTTC. This translates into CASSVEGQGLYGYTF.

Remarks on this clone: The same CDR3 also results from other DNA sequences found in this sample. The V and J genes are TRBV30 and TRBJ2-7; D gene unclear. The CDR3 loop spans 12 amino acids. Germline values: CDR1 GTSNPN, CDR2 SVGIG (reference sequence). V lost 0 bases and J lost 6, with 9 bases in between. CDR3 residues: CAWSVPASEQYF. CDR3 DNA sequence: TGTGCCTGGAGTGTACCGGCAAGCGAGCAGTACTTC.

The gene calls are TRBV4-3 and TRBJ1-6; TRBD1 might be the D (5 bases). CDR3 length equals 17 residues. V lost 0 bases, J lost 9 bases, and 18 bases lay in between. CDR1 and CDR2 (germline): LGHNA, YSLEER. In nucleotides, the CDR3 is TGCGCCAGCAGCCAAGAAGGGACTCAAAGTGGGATTTCACCCCTCCACTTT. Residues: CASSQEGTQSGISPLHF.

The rearrangement joins TRBV5-1 to TRBJ2-2; D unclear. Looked up from germline, CDR1 is SGHRS and CDR2 is YFSETQ. The CDR3 covers 14 residues. Trimming stripped 5 bases from V and 1 base from J, with 9 bases between. The CDR3 loop is CASSPGLNTGELFF. DNA of the CDR3: TGCGCCAGCAGTCCTGGATTGAACACCGGGGAGCTGTTTTTT.

J is TRBJ1-5 and V is TRBV2; possibly TRBD1 for D (5 bases). The CDR3 spans 15 residues. Germline lookup yields CDR1 SNHLY and CDR2 FYNNEI. V lost 5 bases and J lost 0, with 11 bases in between. CDR3 in DNA: TGTGCCAGCAGTTCTCAGGGTTATAGCAATCAGCCCCAGCATTTT. Protein product: CASSSQGYSNQPQHF.

The chain couples TRBV2 to TRBJ2-5, with no clear D. Germline CDR1 reads SNHLY; CDR2 reads FYNNEI. V was trimmed by 9 bases and J by 5 bases, leaving 22 bases between them. The CDR3 is 15 amino acids. CDR3 coding DNA: TGTGCCAGTACCCGTGACTCCACCTTCAGGGAGACCCAGTACTTC. Its translation: CASTRDSTFRETQYF.

This chain links TRBV7-2 with TRBJ2-2, with TRBD2 identical over 10 bases. Germline V lookup: CDR1 SGHTA, CDR2 FQGNSA. The CDR3 contains 16 residues. V lost 5 bases and J lost 0; bases outside the gene matches: 3. The DNA for the CDR3 is TGTGCCAGCAGCCCAACTAGCGGGGCGAACACCGGGGAGCTGTTTTTT. It is translated as CASSPTSGANTGELFF.

The chain has TRBV4-1 and TRBJ1-4; TRBD1 agrees at 7 bases. The CDR3 length is 16 residues. The J segment lost 2 bases and the V segment lost 1 base, leaving 4 bases of the junction unmatched. CDR1 and CDR2 (germline): MGHRA, YSYEKL. The CDR3 DNA reads as TGCGCCAGCAGCCAAGGGATGACAGGGACTAATGAAAAACTGTTTTTT. As protein: CASSQGMTGTNEKLFF.

This sequence joins TRBV2 and TRBJ2-7; a weak D match, TRBD1 (5 bases). The V gene's germline CDR1 is SNHLY and CDR2 FYNNEI. This CDR3 has 15 amino acids. The V end was cut by 2 bases, the J end by 2 bases, with 13 bases between. This CDR3 is CASSEQDPGPYEQYF. Written as DNA, the CDR3 is TGTGCCAGCAGTGAACAGGACCCAGGGCCCTACGAGCAGTACTTC.

The chain links TRBV14 to TRBJ2-3, with 10 nucleotides matching TRBD1. The CDR3 has 17 amino acids. Per the germline V gene, CDR1 is SGHDN and CDR2 is FVKESK. Trimming took 4 bases from V and 4 from J; bases not matched to a gene: 11. For the CDR3, the DNA is TGTGCCAGCAGCCCCGACAGGGGGCCGGTGGTAGCAGATACGCAGTATTTT. This encodes CASSPDRGPVVADTQYF.

J is TRBJ1-1 and V is TRBV7-2; D is unclear. V was clipped by 2 bases and J by 0 bases, with 7 bases between them. The CDR3 is 14 amino acids. Germline V gives CDR1 SGHTA, CDR2 FQGNSA. In DNA, the CDR3 is TGTGCCAGCAGCTTAATTGGTGTGAACACTGAAGCTTTCTTT. Protein: CASSLIGVNTEAFF.

This chain links TRBV6-1 with TRBJ1-6; no clear D gene. Trimming took off 6 bases at V and 1 base at J, with 10 bases between the two ends. The CDR3 is made up of 15 amino acids. Germline CDR1 reads MNHNS; CDR2 reads SASEGT. CDR3 sequence reads: CASRAFRSYNSPLHF. The CDR3 DNA is TGTGCCAGCAGGGCGTTCCGGTCCTATAATTCACCCCTCCACTTT.

This chain joins TRBV10-3 and TRBJ2-3; maybe TRBD2 (5 bases). V shed 7 bases and J shed 2 bases, with 7 bases lying between them. The CDR3 sequence is 12 residues long. CDR1 and CDR2 (germline): ENHRY, SYGVKD. The CDR3 region has the DNA TGTGCCATCAACGGGGACACAGATACGCAGTATTTT. Encoded protein: CAINGDTDTQYF.

The chain is built from TRBV15 and TRBJ1-1; D may be TRBD1 (5 bases). The CDR3 loop spans 15 amino acids. V was trimmed by 1 base and J by 5 bases, leaving 14 bases between them. CDR1 and CDR2 (germline): LNHNV, YYDKDF (reference sequence). This chain's CDR3 is CATSRVEGIGTEAFF. In DNA form, the CDR3 reads TGTGCCACCAGCAGAGTGGAGGGGATCGGAACTGAAGCTTTCTTT.

This clone was recorded a few times. Other DNA variants within this sample encode the same CDR3. V usage is TRBV2 and J usage is TRBJ1-1; D not certain. This CDR3 region has 13 residues. From germline, CDR1 is SNHLY and CDR2 FYNNEI. Trimming left V 5 bases short and J 0 bases short, with 7 bases between. The CDR3 reads CASSPQVNTEAFF. CDR3 nucleotides: TGTGCCAGCAGTCCTCAGGTGAACACTGAAGCTTTCTTT. The whole variable domain, remainder taken from reference TRBV2 and TRBJ1-1, is EPEVTQTPSHQVTQMGQEVILRCVPISNHLYFYWYRQILGQKVEFLVSFYNNEISEKSEIFDDQFSVERPDGSNFTLKIRSTKLEDSAMYFCASSPQVNTEAFFGQGTRLTVV.

The chain combines TRBV6-6 with TRBJ2-7, with TRBD1 identical over 9 bases. Germline V gives CDR1 MNHNY, CDR2 SVGAGI (reference sequence). After removal of 6 bases from V and 4 bases from J, the junction contained 7 bases not matched to a gene. CDR3 length: 14 residues. CDR3: CASRPTGGVYEQYF. CDR3 bases: TGTGCCAGCAGACCGACAGGGGGTGTTTACGAGCAGTACTTC.

V usage is TRBV4-1 and J usage is TRBJ2-5; 8 bases match TRBD2. V dropped 1 base and J dropped 2; count of bases not matched to a gene: 6. The CDR3 totals 16 residues. Germline values: CDR1 MGHRA, CDR2 YSYEKL. DNA of the CDR3: TGCGCCAGCAGCCAAGCGATACTAGCGGATCAAGAGACCCAGTACTTC. As protein: CASSQAILADQETQYF.

The genes are TRBV30 and TRBJ1-5; D is ambiguous. CDR3 length: 16 residues. Germline V CDR1 and CDR2: GTSNPN, SVGIG (reference sequence). The V and J ends lost 2 bases and 13 bases respectively, with 27 bases between them. The CDR3 loop reads CAWSPYSNPNQGPQHF. The DNA for the CDR3 is TGTGCCTGGAGTCCTTACTCCAATCCCAATCAAGGGCCTCAGCATTTT. The full variable domain, completed using reference TRBV30 and TRBJ1-5, is SQTIHQWPATLVQPVGSPLSLECTVEGTSNPNLYWYRQAAGRGLQLLFYSVGIGQISSEVPQNLSASRPQDRQFILSSKKLLLSDSGFYLCAWSPYSNPNQGPQHFGDGTRLSIL.